This T cell receptor beta chain was recorded in a study of molecular identifiers for immune sequencing clone quantification. As for the study in general: Replicates involved a five-way split of RNA from approximately 20,000 or 100,000 naive CD8 cells, with sequencing of four.

The V gene end was trimmed by 4 bases and the J gene end by 5 bases; junction bases not matched to a gene: 10. Germline loops: CDR1 GTSNPN, CDR2 SVGIG (reference sequence). The CDR3 is 14 residues long. Points on this clonotype: Its antigen is not known.

Findings of the study overall: Even with 800,000 to 1,000,000 naive cells present, spiked Jurkat TCR RNA from one cell was reportedly detectable.

Each CDR3 protein is one row after TCRdb ran MiXCR on the PCR reads. The sample lists about 330,000 distinct CDR3 sequences, over 20% occurring once. A CD8+CD4-CCR7+CD45RA+ phenotype served as the sorting definition for naive CD8 T cells. The sequencing sample was made of naive CD8+ T cells from blood, with Jurkat cell RNA spiked in. Subset of the sample: FACS-sorted CD8+CD4-CCR7+CD45RA+ naive T cells. The source is a human donor in good health. Some libraries in this study had Jurkat cell RNA spiked in. The genes are TRBV30 and TRBJ1-1; TRBD1 matches 7 bases. This CDR3 is CAWTPTGPRTEAFF. The CDR3 nucleotides are TGTGCCTGGACCCCGACAGGGCCAAGGACTGAAGCTTTCTTT.